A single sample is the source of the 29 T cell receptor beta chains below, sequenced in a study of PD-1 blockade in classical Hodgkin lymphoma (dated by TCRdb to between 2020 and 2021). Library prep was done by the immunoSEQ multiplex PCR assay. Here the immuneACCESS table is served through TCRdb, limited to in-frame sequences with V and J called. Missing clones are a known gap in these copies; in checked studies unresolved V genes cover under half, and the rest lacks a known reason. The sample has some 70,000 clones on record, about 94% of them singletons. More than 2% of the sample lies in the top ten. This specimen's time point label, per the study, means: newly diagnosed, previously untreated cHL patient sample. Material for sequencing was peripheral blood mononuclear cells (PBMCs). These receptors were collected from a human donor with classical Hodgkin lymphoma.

DNA of the CDR3: TGTGCCAGCAGCTTTTGGGGCGCGGTCACTGAAGCTTTCTTT. Its protein is CASSFWGAVTEAFF. The chain is built from TRBV6-5 and TRBJ1-1, with a tentative D call TRBD1 (5 bases). This CDR3 is 14 amino acids long. CDR1 is MNHEY and CDR2 is SVGAGI in the germline V gene. V was pared by 6 bases and J by 4 bases, with 15 bases between.

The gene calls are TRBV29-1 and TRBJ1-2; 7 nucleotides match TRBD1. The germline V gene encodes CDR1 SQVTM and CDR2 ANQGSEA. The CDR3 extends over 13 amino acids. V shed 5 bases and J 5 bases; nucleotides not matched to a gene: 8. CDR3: CSVSPLTGYGYTF. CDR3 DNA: TGCAGCGTTTCGCCATTGACAGGGTATGGCTACACCTTC.

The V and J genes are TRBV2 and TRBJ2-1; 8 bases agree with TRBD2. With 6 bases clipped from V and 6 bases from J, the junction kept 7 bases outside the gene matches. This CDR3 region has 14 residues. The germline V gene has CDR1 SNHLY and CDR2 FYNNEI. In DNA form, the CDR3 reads TGTGCCAGCAGAACGGGGGGGCCCCTCAATGAGCAGTTCTTC. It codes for CASRTGGPLNEQFF.

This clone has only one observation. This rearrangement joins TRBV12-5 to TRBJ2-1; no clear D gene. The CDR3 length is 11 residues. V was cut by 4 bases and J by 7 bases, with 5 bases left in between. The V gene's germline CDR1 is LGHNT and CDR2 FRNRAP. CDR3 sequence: CASGYENEQFF. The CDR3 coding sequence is TGTGCTAGTGGTTACGAGAATGAGCAGTTCTTC.

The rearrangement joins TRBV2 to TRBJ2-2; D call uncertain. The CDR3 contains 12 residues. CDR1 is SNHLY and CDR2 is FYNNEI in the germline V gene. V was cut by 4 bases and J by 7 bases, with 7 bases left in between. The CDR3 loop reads CASSAWVGELFF. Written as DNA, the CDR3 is TGTGCCAGCAGTGCATGGGTCGGGGAGCTGTTTTTT.

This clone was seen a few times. The CDR3 sequence: CASSLGRVHEQYF. The CDR3 nucleotides are TGTGCCAGCAGCCTCGGGAGGGTCCACGAGCAGTACTTC. This chain links TRBV28 with TRBJ2-7, with TRBD2 matching 8 bases. Germline CDR1 and CDR2: MDHEN and SYDVKM. Unmatched junction bases numbered 6, after V lost 6 bases and J lost 5 bases. The CDR3 is 13 residues long.

DNA of the CDR3: TGCGCCAGCCGTGGACTAGTGAACACCGGGGAGCTGTTTTTT. It yields the protein CASRGLVNTGELFF. This chain uses TRBV4-1 with TRBJ2-2; 7 nucleotides line up with TRBD2. CDR1 is MGHRA and CDR2 is YSYEKL in the germline V gene. With 8 bases clipped from V and 1 base from J, the junction kept 4 bases outside the gene matches. The CDR3 totals 14 residues.

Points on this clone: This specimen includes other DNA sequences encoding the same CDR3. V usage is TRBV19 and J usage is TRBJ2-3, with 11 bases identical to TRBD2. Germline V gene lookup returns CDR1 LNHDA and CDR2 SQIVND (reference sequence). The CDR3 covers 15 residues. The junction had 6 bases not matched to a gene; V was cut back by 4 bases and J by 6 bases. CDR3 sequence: CASSRTSGSLDTQYF. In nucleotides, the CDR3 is TGTGCCAGTAGTAGAACTAGCGGGAGCTTGGATACGCAGTATTTT.

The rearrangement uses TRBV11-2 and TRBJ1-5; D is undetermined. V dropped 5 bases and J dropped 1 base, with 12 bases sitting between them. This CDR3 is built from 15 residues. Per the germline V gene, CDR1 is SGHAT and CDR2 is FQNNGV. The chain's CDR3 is CASSLTPASNQPQHF. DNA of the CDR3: TGTGCCAGCAGCCTCACCCCTGCCAGCAATCAGCCCCAGCATTTT.

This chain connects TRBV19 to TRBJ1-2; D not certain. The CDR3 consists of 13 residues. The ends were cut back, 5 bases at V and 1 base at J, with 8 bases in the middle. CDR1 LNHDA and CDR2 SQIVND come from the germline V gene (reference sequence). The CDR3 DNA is TGTGCCAGTAGTGATAGGAATAACTATGGCTACACCTTC. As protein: CASSDRNNYGYTF. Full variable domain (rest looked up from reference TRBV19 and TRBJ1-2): DGGITQSPKYLFRKEGQNVTLSCEQNLNHDAMYWYRQDPGQGLRLIYYSQIVNDFQKGDIAEGYSVSREKKESFPLTVTSAQKNPTAFYLCASSDRNNYGYTFGSGTRLTVV.

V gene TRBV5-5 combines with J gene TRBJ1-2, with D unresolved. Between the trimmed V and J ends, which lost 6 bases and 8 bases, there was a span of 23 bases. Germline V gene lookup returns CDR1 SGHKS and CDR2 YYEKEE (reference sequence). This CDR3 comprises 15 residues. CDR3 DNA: TGTGCCAGCACCAGATCATCGAGTGTATTTTGGGGCTACACCTTC. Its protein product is CASTRSSSVFWGYTF.

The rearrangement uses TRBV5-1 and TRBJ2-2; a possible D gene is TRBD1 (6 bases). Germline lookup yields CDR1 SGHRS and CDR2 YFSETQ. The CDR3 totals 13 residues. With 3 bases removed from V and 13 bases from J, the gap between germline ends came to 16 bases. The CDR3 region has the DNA TGCGCCAGCAGCTGGGACACCACCCGGGGGCTGTTTTTT. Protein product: CASSWDTTRGLFF.

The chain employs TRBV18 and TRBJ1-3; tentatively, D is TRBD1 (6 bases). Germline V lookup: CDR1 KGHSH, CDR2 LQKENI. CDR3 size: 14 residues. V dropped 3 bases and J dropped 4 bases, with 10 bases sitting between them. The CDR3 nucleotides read TGTGCCAGCTCACCGGACGGGACAGGAAACACCATATATTTT. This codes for CASSPDGTGNTIYF. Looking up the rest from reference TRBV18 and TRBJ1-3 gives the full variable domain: NAGVMQNPRHLVRRRGQEARLRCSPMKGHSHVYWYRQLPEEGLKFMVYLQKENIIDESGMPKERFSAEFPKEGPSILRIQQVVRGDSAAYFCASSPDGTGNTIYFGEGSWLTVV.

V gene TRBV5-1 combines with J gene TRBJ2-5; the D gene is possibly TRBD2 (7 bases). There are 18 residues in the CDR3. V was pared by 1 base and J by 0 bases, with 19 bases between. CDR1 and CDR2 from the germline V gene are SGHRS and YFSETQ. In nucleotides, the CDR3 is TGCGCCAGCAGCTTGTTCCCTGAGGGGGGGCGGAACCAAGAGACCCAGTACTTC. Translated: CASSLFPEGGRNQETQYF.

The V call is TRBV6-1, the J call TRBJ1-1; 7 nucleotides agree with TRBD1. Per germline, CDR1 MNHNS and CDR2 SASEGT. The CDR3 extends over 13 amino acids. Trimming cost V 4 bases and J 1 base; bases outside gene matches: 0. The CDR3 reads CASSGDRNTEAFF. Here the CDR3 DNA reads TGTGCCAGCAGTGGGGACAGGAACACTGAAGCTTTCTTT.

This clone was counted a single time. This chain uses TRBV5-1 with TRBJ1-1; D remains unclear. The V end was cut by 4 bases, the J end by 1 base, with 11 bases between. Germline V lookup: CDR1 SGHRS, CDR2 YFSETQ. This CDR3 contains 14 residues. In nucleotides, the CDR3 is TGCGCCAGCAGCCTCCTGGTAGAGAACACTGAAGCTTTCTTT. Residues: CASSLLVENTEAFF.

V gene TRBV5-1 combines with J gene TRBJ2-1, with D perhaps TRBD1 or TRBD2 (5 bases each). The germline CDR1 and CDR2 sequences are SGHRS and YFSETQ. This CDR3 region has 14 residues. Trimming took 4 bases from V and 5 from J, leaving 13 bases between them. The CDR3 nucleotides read TGCGCCAGCAGCCCGCTCCGGGGCCACAATGAGCAGTTCTTC. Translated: CASSPLRGHNEQFF.

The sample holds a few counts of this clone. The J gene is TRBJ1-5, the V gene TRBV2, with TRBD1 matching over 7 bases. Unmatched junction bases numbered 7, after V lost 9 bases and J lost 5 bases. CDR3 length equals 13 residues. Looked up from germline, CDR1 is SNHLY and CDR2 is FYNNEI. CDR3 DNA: TGTGCCAGTGGGACAGAAGGGGATCAGCCCCAGCATTTT. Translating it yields CASGTEGDQPQHF.

The CDR3 nucleotides are TGTGCCAGCAGCTTAGGGGACTTGACAGGCCTCGAGCAGTACTTC. It codes for CASSLGDLTGLEQYF. V is TRBV7-9 and J is TRBJ2-7; D tentatively fits TRBD1 or TRBD2 (6 bases each). In germline, CDR1 is SEHNR, CDR2 FQNEAQ (reference sequence). The CDR3 extends over 15 amino acids. Trimming cost V 1 base and J 6 bases, with 16 bases left between them.

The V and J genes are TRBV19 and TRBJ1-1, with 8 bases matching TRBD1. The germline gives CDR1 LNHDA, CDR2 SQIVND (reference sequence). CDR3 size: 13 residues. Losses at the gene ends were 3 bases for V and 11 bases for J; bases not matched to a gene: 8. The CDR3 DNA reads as TGTGCCAGTAGTATCCGACAGGGGAATGAGGCTTTCTTT. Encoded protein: CASSIRQGNEAFF.

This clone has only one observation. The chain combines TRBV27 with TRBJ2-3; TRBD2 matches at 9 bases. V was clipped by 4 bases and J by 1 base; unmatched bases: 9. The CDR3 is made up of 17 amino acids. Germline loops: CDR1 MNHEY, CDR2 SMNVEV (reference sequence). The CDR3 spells CASSSTLRLAGTDTQYF. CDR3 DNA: TGTGCCAGCAGTTCCACCCTCCGACTAGCGGGCACAGATACGCAGTATTTT.

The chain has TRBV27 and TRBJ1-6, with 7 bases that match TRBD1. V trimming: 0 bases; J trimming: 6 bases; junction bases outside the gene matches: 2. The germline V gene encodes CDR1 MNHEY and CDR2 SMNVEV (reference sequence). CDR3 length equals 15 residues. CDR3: CASSLSPGGNSPLHF. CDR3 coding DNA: TGTGCCAGCAGTTTATCCCCAGGGGGTAATTCACCCCTCCACTTT.

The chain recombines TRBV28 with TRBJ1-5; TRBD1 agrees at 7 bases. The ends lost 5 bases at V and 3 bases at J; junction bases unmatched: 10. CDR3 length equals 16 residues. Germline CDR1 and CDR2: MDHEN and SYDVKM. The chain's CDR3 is CASSRLEGGPNQPQHF. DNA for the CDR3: TGTGCCAGCAGTCGCCTGGAAGGGGGCCCCAATCAGCCCCAGCATTTT. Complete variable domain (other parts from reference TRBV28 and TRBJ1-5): DVKVTQSSRYLVKRTGEKVFLECVQDMDHENMFWYRQDPGLGLRLIYFSYDVKMKEKGDIPEGYSVSREKKERFSLILESASTNQTSMYLCASSRLEGGPNQPQHFGDGTRLSIL.

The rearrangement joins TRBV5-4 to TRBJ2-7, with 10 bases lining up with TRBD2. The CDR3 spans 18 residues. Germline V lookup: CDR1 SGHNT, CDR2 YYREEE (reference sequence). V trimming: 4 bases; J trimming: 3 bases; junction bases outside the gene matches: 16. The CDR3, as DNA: TGTGCCAGCAGCCTACCGCACCTAAGGACTAGCGGAGACTACGAGCAGTACTTC. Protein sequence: CASSLPHLRTSGDYEQYF.

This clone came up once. The CDR3 region is CASGLVRKGGPSSYNEQFF. The CDR3 coding sequence is TGTGCTAGTGGTTTGGTACGAAAGGGAGGCCCCAGCTCCTACAATGAGCAGTTCTTC. The rearrangement links TRBV12-5 to TRBJ2-1; tentatively, D is TRBD2 (6 bases). This CDR3 comprises 19 residues. CDR1 LGHNT and CDR2 FRNRAP come from the germline V gene. Between the trimmed V and J ends, which lost 0 bases and 0 bases, there was a span of 18 bases.

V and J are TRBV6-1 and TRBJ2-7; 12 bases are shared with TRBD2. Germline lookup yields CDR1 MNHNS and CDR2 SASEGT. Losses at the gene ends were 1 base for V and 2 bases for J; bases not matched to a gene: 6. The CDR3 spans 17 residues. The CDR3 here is CASSEVRTSGAPYEQYF. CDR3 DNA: TGTGCCAGCAGTGAAGTTCGGACTAGCGGGGCCCCCTACGAGCAGTACTTC.

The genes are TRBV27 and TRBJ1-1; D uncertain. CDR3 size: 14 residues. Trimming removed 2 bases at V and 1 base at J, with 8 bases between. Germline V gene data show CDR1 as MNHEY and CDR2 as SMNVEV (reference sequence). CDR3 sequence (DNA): TGTGCCAGCAGTTTAAATGTTAAGAACACTGAAGCTTTCTTT. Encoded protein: CASSLNVKNTEAFF.

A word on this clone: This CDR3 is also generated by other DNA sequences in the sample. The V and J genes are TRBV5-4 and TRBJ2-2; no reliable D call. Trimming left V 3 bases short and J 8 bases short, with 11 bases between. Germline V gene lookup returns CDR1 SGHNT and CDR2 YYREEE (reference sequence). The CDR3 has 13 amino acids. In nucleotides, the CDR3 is TGTGCCAGCAGCTCCCTTATCACTGGGGAGCTGTTTTTT. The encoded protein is CASSSLITGELFF.

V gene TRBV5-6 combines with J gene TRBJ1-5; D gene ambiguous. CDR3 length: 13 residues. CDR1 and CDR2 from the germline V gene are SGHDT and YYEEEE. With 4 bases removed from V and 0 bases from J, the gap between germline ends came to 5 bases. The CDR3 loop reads CASSAYSNQPQHF. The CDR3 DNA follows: TGTGCCAGCAGCGCCTATAGCAATCAGCCCCAGCATTTT.